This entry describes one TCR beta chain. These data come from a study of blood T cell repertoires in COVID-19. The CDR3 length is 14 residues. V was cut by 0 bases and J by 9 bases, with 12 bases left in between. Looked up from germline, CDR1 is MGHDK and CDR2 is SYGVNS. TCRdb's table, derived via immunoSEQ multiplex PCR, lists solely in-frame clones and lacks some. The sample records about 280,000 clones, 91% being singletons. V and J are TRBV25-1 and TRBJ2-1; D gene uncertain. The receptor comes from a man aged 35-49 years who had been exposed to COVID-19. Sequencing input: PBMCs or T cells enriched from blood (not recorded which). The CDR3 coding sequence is TGTGCCAGCAGTGAATATATGTCCCCTAGTGAGCAGTTCTTC. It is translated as CASSEYMSPSEQFF.